Listed here are 9 T cell receptor beta chains from one sample, sequenced in a study of shared clonotypes between healthy human individuals. Terminally differentiated effector memory CD45RA+ cells were excluded by CCR7 positive selection of CD45RO-negative cells. Sequencing was performed with immunoSEQ multiplex PCR; in TCRdb, only in-frame clones are kept and a portion is missing. The sample lists about 2 million clones, over 85% seen once, with more than 0.95% in the top ten. The sequencing sample was made of naive CD8+ T cells sorted from blood. All receptors derive from a young man in good health.

The chain combines TRBV7-6 with TRBJ2-1; D is perhaps TRBD2 (5 bases). The CDR3 runs to 15 residues. V lost 8 bases, J lost 0 bases, and 14 bases lay in between. Germline CDR1 SGHVS, CDR2 FNYEAQ. The CDR3 DNA reads as TGTGCCAGCGGCCCCGGGGTGGGCTCCTACAATGAGCAGTTCTTC. This encodes CASGPGVGSYNEQFF.

The chain employs TRBV15 and TRBJ1-2, with 9 positions matching TRBD1. The germline CDR1 and CDR2 sequences are LNHNV and YYDKDF (reference sequence). This CDR3 spans 16 amino acids. The V segment lost 6 bases and the J segment 3 bases; nucleotides outside the gene matches: 11. CDR3 DNA: TGTGCCACCAGGGGACCTTCCGGGACAGGGTACTATGGCTACACCTTC. The encoded protein is CATRGPSGTGYYGYTF.

V is TRBV10-1 and J is TRBJ2-1; 7 bases line up with TRBD2. In germline, CDR1 is WNHNN, CDR2 SYGVQD (reference sequence). V trimming: 9 bases; J trimming: 9 bases; junction bases outside the gene matches: 20. The CDR3 runs 16 residues. The CDR3 sequence is CARQINRGEGRAEQFF. For the CDR3, the DNA is TGCGCCAGGCAAATTAATCGGGGGGAGGGACGCGCTGAGCAGTTCTTC.

CDR3 amino acids: CASSQARGSYNEQFF. CDR3 DNA: TGCGCCAGCAGCCAAGCCCGGGGGTCCTACAATGAGCAGTTCTTC. This sequence joins TRBV4-1 and TRBJ2-1; D is perhaps TRBD2 (6 bases). Germline CDR1 reads MGHRA; CDR2 reads YSYEKL. Trimming removed 1 base at V and 1 base at J, with 8 bases between. The CDR3 extends over 15 amino acids.

The gene calls are TRBV11-2 and TRBJ1-6, with TRBD1 matching 8 bases. The CDR3 extends over 17 amino acids. Germline CDR1 reads SGHAT; CDR2 reads FQNNGV. Trimming cost V 6 bases and J 7 bases; bases outside gene matches: 14. The CDR3 is CASSKIPPDRENSPLHF. As DNA, the CDR3 is TGTGCCAGCAGTAAGATCCCCCCGGACAGGGAGAATTCACCCCTCCACTTT.

This chain joins TRBV10-1 and TRBJ2-1, with D perhaps TRBD2 (6 bases). Germline CDR1 reads WNHNN; CDR2 reads SYGVQD (reference sequence). The V and J ends lost 0 bases and 9 bases respectively, with 9 bases between them. CDR3 length: 13 residues. The CDR3 DNA sequence: TGCGCCAGCAGTGAGTCTGCCGGGGGTGAGCAGTTCTTC. Protein sequence: CASSESAGGEQFF.

The chain recombines TRBV2 with TRBJ2-7, with 9 positions matching TRBD2. The J segment lost 4 bases and the V segment lost 3 bases, leaving 7 bases of the junction unmatched. This CDR3 has 15 amino acids. Germline loops: CDR1 SNHLY, CDR2 FYNNEI. As DNA, the CDR3 is TGTGCCAGCAGTGATTTACCGGGACTAGCTTACGAGCAGTACTTC. Its translation: CASSDLPGLAYEQYF. Together with reference TRBV2 and TRBJ2-7, the CDR3 gives the full variable domain: EPEVTQTPSHQVTQMGQEVILRCVPISNHLYFYWYRQILGQKVEFLVSFYNNEISEKSEIFDDQFSVERPDGSNFTLKIRSTKLEDSAMYFCASSDLPGLAYEQYFGPGTRLTVT.

The chain carries TRBV7-6 and TRBJ2-5; TRBD1 aligns across 11 bases. CDR1 is SGHVS and CDR2 is FNYEAQ in the germline V gene. J lost 2 bases, V lost 5 bases, and 4 bases had no gene match. This CDR3 has 15 amino acids. The CDR3 spells CASSGQGAYQETQYF. CDR3 in DNA: TGTGCCAGCAGCGGACAGGGGGCCTATCAAGAGACCCAGTACTTC. Based on the CDR3 plus reference TRBV7-6 and TRBJ2-5, the full variable domain is GAGVSQSPRYKVTKRGQDVALRCDPISGHVSLYWYRQALGQGPEFLTYFNYEAQQDKSGLPNDRFSAERPEGSISTLTIQRTEQRDSAMYRCASSGQGAYQETQYFGPGTRLLVL.

Turning to this clone: The conserved phenylalanine or tryptophan is not found at the CDR3 terminus, so this likely reflects a read error. V usage is TRBV5-1 and J usage is TRBJ1-2, with D perhaps matching TRBD1 (5 bases). CDR1 SGHRS and CDR2 YFSETQ come from the germline V gene. This CDR3 region has 12 residues. V gave up 6 bases and J gave up 3 bases, with 9 bases separating them. The CDR3 sequence is CASMGRDYGYTL. The CDR3 DNA sequence: TGCGCCAGCATGGGCAGGGACTATGGCTACACCCTC.